This T cell receptor (beta chain) was sequenced for a study of OX40 agonist ivuxolimab in advanced cancers. After removal of 7 bases from V and 5 bases from J, the junction contained 14 bases not matched to a gene. The germline V gene has CDR1 MNHNY and CDR2 SVGAGI (reference sequence). There are 16 residues in the CDR3. Assay used: immunoSEQ multiplex PCR; TCRdb lists only in-frame clones, some missing. Of about 65,000 clones listed, more than 70% are singletons. Sample: CD4+ or CD8+ T cells sorted from blood, taken in a trial of the OX40 agonist ivuxolimab. The genes are TRBV6-6 and TRBJ1-2, with 9 bases matching TRBD1. This TCR derives from an adult with an advanced solid tumor such as melanoma, head and neck, liver or kidney cancer. CDR3 in amino acids: CASTRDRVNFMYGYTF. CDR3 DNA sequence: TGTGCCAGCACCCGGGACAGGGTAAATTTTATGTATGGCTACACCTTC.